This T cell receptor (beta chain) was sequenced for a study of CD8 T cells in ankylosing spondylitis. Findings and caveats of the study: There was a TCR beta motif, made of 7 to 9 highly homologous variants, that appeared characteristic of ankylosing spondylitis blood. Reports say disease-linked clones showed up significantly more in matched ankylosing spondylitis synovial fluid.

Per germline, CDR1 SSHAT and CDR2 FNYEAQ (reference sequence). CDR3 size: 13 residues. Trimming stripped 4 bases from V and 8 bases from J, with 12 bases between. This clonotype has at least ten counts. What it binds is not known. Researchers built TCR beta libraries using quantitative 5'-RACE with molecular barcodes. In TCRdb, the 5' RACE reads were re-called with MiXCR into one record per CDR3 protein. Found here are around 150,000 distinct CDR3 sequences, more than 9% of them singletons; the top ten hold almost 30%. Material for sequencing was blood, either unsorted or a sorted T cell fraction (not recorded which). The clonotype originates from a male donor with ankylosing spondylitis or in good health (not recorded which). The chain uses TRBV7-7 and TRBJ2-1; D may be TRBD2 (5 bases). DNA of the CDR3: TGTGCCAGCAGCTCTGGACTTTATGATGAGCAGTTCTTC. It encodes CASSSGLYDEQFF.